This TCR beta chain was identified in a study of OX40 agonist ivuxolimab in advanced cancers. Study in general: While on treatment, patients had intravenous ivuxolimab at 0.01 to 10 mg/kg every 2 weeks. Study-wide results and limits: Fewer expanded clones were found on average in CD4+ than in CD8+ T cells.

The assay was immunoSEQ multiplex PCR, and TCRdb's table has in-frame clones only and misses some. The sample consists of roughly 25,000 clones, 85% of them appearing once. V was pared by 4 bases and J by 7 bases, with 10 bases of the junction left unmatched. Per germline, CDR1 MNHEY and CDR2 SMNVEV (reference sequence). This CDR3 has 15 amino acids. Points on this clone: Its antigen is currently unknown.

The source was CD4+ or CD8+ T cells sorted from blood, collected in a trial of the OX40 agonist ivuxolimab. The sequence was collected from an adult with an advanced solid tumor such as melanoma, head and neck, liver or kidney cancer. V usage is TRBV27 and J usage is TRBJ2-5; TRBD2 agrees at 9 bases. The CDR3 is CASSSPGTSHGTQYF. The CDR3 DNA sequence: TGTGCCAGCAGTTCACCCGGGACTAGCCACGGGACCCAGTACTTC.